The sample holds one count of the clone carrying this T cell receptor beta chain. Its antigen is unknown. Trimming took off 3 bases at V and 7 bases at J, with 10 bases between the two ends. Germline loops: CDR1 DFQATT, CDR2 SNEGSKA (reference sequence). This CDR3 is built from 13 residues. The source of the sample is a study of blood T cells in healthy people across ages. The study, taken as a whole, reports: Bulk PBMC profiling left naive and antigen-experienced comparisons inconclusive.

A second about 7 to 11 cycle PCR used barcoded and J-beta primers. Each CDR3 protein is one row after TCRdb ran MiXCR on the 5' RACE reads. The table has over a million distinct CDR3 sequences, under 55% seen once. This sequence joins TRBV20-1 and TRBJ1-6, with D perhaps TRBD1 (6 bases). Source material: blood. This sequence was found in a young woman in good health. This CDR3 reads CSASEGGNSPLHF. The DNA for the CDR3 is TGCAGTGCTAGTGAGGGGGGGAATTCACCCCTCCACTTT.